This T cell receptor beta chain stems from a study of blood T cell repertoires in COVID-19 (dated by TCRdb to 2020 to 2022). Study-level background: Collaborator samples came from the United States, Italy and Spain and covered acute and convalescent phases of COVID-19. The prospective study material was composed of cDNA or gDNA derived from T cells, B-cell-depleted T cells, or PBMCs. Subjects who had been exposed to COVID-19, were actively infected with it, or had recovered from it provided the deeply sampled blood TCRbeta repertoires that made up the dataset. The repertoires were released in a freely available public database intended as a resource for research on the immune response to SARS-CoV-2. The samples were drawn from two sources: the first 160 participants of the ongoing ImmuneRACE study, and 1,254 subjects contributed by 6 global collaborators. A de-identified subject ID, COVID-19 status, age in years and sex were almost always included in the sample metadata. Where available, HLA class I and class II types were taken from metadata supplied by the sample provider and were not determined by assay-based typing. Here is what the overall study found, with its caveats: The quantity of clinical and demographic metadata differed by source and by participant and was supplied without curation.

Turning to this clone: Its antigen is still unknown. Base qualities are not at hand, and no much larger clone is one base apart.

Each collaborating institution followed its own protocols to collect whole blood in K2EDTA tubes. For TCRbeta analysis, collaborators shipped samples in one of three forms: frozen whole blood, isolated PBMCs, or DNA extracted from either of those sample types. TCRbeta CDR3 regions were amplified from genomic DNA using the immunoSEQ Assay, a bias-controlled multiplex PCR. The paper's data handling went like this. Nucleated cell counts per sample were estimated from amplification of reference gene primers within the assay. To quantify the absolute abundance of each unique TCRbeta CDR3 rearrangement, sequence reads were collapsed and filtered. For each sample, productive Simpson clonality was calculated as the square root of Simpson's diversity index over productive rearrangements. TCRdb provides this immuneACCESS table in a form limited to in-frame rearrangements. Some clones are lacking; in checked studies, under half of them reflect an unresolved V gene, and why the rest are absent is not known. That table supplies the V and J calls and clone size; D and trimming were determined from the DNA. For this sample the table gives approximately 230,000 clones, of which less than 90% were detected only once. Of the sample, about 20% falls within the top ten clones.

This TCR was recovered from a man younger than 45 with active or convalescent COVID-19. Sequenced sample: peripheral blood.

The nucleotide sequence is TGCGCCAGCAGCTTGGGGACTAGCGGCTCCTACGAGCAGTACTTC. It encodes CASSLGTSGSYEQYF. The chain is assembled from TRBV5-1 and TRBJ2-7, and TRBD2 matches 10 of the central bases. Looking up the germline V gene yields CDR1 SGHRS and CDR2 YFSETQ. Here V drops 0 bases and J drops 0 bases, and the junction holds 0 bases not matched to any gene. From the cysteine through the phenylalanine, the CDR3 covers 15 amino acids. The only DNA kept is the CDR3, 45 bases in frame from the first base.